Given below is one T cell receptor beta chain in context. The count of this clone is one. No cognate antigen has been identified for it. No much larger clone exists at a distance of one base, and base qualities are not known. The immunoSEQ Assay, a bias-controlled multiplex PCR, was used to amplify TCRbeta CDR3 regions from genomic DNA. Per the authors' processing: The number of nucleated cells in each sample was estimated by amplification of reference gene primers within the assay. To quantify the absolute abundance of each unique TCRbeta CDR3 rearrangement, sequence reads were collapsed and filtered. For each sample, productive Simpson clonality was calculated as the square root of Simpson's diversity index across productive rearrangements. This is the immuneACCESS table as TCRdb keeps it, with only in-frame sequences that have V and J called. A part of the clones is gone; compared with another copy, unresolved V genes explain less than half, and the rest is unexplained. V and J calls and clone size are given by that table; D and trimming were obtained from the DNA. The sample contains some 90,000 clones, 80% of them found a single time. The ten largest make up around 19% of the sample.

The collaborating institutions used their own protocols to collect whole blood in K2EDTA tubes. For TCRbeta analysis, collaborator samples were shipped as frozen whole blood, as isolated PBMCs, or as DNA extracted from either sample type. The data belong to a study of blood T cell repertoires in COVID-19 (dated by TCRdb to the early 2020s). For context, the study as a whole: The collaborator samples originated in the United States, Italy and Spain and spanned the acute and convalescent phases of COVID-19. Samples came from the ongoing ImmuneRACE study (first 160 participants) plus 1,254 subjects from 6 global collaborators. Deeply sampled blood TCRbeta repertoires from subjects exposed to, actively infected with, or recovered from COVID-19 were included in the dataset. Where available, HLA class I and class II types were obtained from metadata supplied by the sample provider rather than from assay-based typing. A freely available public database, intended as a resource for researchers studying the immune response to SARS-CoV-2, is where the repertoires were released. Sample metadata almost always included a de-identified subject ID, COVID-19 status, age in years and sex. The prospective study material was composed of cDNA or gDNA derived from T cells, B-cell-depleted T cells, or PBMCs. What the study reported, not specific to this receptor: How much clinical and demographic metadata was included differed by source and by participant, and the metadata was provided uncurated.

Measured from the cysteine to the phenylalanine, the CDR3 is 15 residues long. The retained sequence is limited to the CDR3, 45 bases, with the frame set at the first base. Compared with germline, V lacks 4 bases and J lacks 2 bases; bases without a gene match: 4. As encoded in the germline V gene, CDR1 is SGHRS while CDR2 is YFSETQ. The sequence came from a human donor in a cohort sampled during active COVID-19. The sequenced sample was peripheral blood. Rearrangement joined TRBV5-1 to TRBJ2-1; the junction holds 9 bases that match TRBD2. The CDR3 amino acid sequence is: CASSVAGAPYNEQFF. The nucleotides are TGCGCCAGCAGCGTAGCGGGAGCTCCCTACAATGAGCAGTTCTTC.